This T cell receptor (beta chain) was documented in a study of T cells in Graves' hyperthyroidism and ophthalmopathy. General study points: The model's output predicted ophthalmopathy at a median of roughly 6.9 months prior to onset. Appearing also in blood were most of the thyroid clonotypes expanded above 0.001.

The V and J ends lost 3 bases and 7 bases respectively, with 18 bases between them. This CDR3 is 15 amino acids long. Germline assignment: CDR1 SGHAT and CDR2 FQNNGV. RNA transcripts gave rise to amplified TCR beta CDR3 regions. The HTBI primer set served for first-round RT-PCR of the TCR CDR3. TCRdb processed the multiplex PCR reads anew with MiXCR; each CDR3 protein has one entry. Of fewer than 450,000 distinct CDR3 sequences listed, 17% are singletons. About this clonotype: Its antigen is unknown.

The sample consisted of blood. The chain combines TRBV11-2 with TRBJ1-2; a weak D match, TRBD1 (5 bases). The sequence derives from a woman in her 30s with Graves' hyperthyroidism that later progressed to Graves' ophthalmopathy. In DNA form, the CDR3 reads TGTGCCAGCAGCTTTGTCGGGGGGACTCCGAGTGGCTACACCTTC. Translated, it gives CASSFVGGTPSGYTF.